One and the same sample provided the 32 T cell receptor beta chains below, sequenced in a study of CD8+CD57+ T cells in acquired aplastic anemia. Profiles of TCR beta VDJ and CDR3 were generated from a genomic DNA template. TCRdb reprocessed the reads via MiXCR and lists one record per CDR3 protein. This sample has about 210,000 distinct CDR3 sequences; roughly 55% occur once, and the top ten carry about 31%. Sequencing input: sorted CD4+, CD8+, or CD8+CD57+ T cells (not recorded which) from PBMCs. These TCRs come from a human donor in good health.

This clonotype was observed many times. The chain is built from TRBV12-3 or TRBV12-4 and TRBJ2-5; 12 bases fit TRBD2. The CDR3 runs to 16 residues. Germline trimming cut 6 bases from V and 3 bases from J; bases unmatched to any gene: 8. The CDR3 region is CASRALAGGFEETQYF. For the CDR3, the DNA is TGTGCCAGCAGGGCTCTAGCGGGGGGGTTCGAAGAGACCCAGTACTTC.

Here the CDR3 reads CASSLGDRGFTYEQYF. The CDR3, as DNA: TGCGCCAGCAGCTTGGGTGACAGGGGATTTACCTACGAGCAGTACTTC. The chain has TRBV5-1 and TRBJ2-7; the match to TRBD1 covers 8 bases. Germline V lookup: CDR1 SGHRS, CDR2 YFSETQ. After removal of 0 bases from V and 2 bases from J, the junction contained 7 bases not matched to a gene. The length of the CDR3 is 16 residues. The full variable domain, in which reference TRBV5-1 and TRBJ2-7 provide the parts outside the CDR3, is KAGVTQTPRYLIKTRGQQVTLSCSPISGHRSVSWYQQTPGQGLQFLFEYFSETQRNKGNFPGRFSGRQFSNSRSEMNVSTLELGDSALYLCASSLGDRGFTYEQYFGPGTRLTVT.

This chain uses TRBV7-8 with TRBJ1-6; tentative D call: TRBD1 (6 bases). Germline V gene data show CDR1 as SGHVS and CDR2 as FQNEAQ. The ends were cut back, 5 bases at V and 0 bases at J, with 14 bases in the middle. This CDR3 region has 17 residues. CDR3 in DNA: TGTGCCAGCAGCCAAGGACAGTCGAGCTCCTATAATTCACCCCTCCACTTT. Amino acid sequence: CASSQGQSSSYNSPLHF.

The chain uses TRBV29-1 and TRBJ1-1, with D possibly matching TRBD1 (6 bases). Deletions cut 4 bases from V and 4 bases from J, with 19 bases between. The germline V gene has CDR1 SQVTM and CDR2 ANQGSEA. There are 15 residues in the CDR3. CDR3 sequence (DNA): TGCAGCGTTGGGGGAGGCAGGGAAGGGGGCACTGAAGCTTTCTTT. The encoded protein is CSVGGGREGGTEAFF.

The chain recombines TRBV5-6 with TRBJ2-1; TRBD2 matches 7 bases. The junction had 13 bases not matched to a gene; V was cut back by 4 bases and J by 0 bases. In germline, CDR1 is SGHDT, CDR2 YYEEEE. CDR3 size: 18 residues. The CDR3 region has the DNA TGTGCCAGCAGCCGAAGGAGCCCCAGCGGGACCTCCTACAATGAGCAGTTCTTC. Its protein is CASSRRSPSGTSYNEQFF.

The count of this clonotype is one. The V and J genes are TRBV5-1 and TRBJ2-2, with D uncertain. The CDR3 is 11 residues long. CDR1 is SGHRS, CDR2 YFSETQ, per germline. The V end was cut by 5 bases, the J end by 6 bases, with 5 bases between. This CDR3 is CASRGSGELFF. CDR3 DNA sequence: TGCGCCAGCAGAGGGTCCGGGGAGCTGTTTTTT.

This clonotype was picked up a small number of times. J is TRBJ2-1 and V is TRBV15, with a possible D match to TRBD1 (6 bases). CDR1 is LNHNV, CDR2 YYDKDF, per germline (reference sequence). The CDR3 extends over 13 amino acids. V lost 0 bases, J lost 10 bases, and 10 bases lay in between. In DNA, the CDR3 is TGTGCCACCAGCAGAGACCAGGGGTGGGAGCAGTTCTTC. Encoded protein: CATSRDQGWEQFF.

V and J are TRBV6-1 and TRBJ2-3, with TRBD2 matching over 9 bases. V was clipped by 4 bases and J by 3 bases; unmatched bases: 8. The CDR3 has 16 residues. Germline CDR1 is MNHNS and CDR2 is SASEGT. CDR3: CASSVHSGSPTDTQYF. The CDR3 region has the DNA TGTGCCAGCAGTGTTCATAGCGGGAGTCCAACAGATACGCAGTATTTT.

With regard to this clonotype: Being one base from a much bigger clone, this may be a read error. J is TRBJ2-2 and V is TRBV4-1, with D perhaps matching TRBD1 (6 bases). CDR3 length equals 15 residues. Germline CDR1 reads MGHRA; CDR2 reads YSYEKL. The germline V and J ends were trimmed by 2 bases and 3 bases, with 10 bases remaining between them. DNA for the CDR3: TGCGCCAGCAGCCAATGCCCAGGGGACACCGGGGAGCTGTTTTTT. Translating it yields CASSQCPGDTGELFF.

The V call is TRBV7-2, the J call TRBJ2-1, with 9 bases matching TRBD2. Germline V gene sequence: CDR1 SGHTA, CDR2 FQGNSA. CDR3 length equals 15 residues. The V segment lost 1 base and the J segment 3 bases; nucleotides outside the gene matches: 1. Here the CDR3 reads CASSLERGVYNEQFF. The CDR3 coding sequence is TGTGCCAGCAGCTTAGAGCGGGGGGTCTACAATGAGCAGTTCTTC.

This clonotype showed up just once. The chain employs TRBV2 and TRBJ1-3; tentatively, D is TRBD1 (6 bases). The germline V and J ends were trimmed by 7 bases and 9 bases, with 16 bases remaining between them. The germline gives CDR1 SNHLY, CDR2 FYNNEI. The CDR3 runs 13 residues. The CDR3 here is CASIQQGGGTIYF. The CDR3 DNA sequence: TGTGCCAGCATCCAACAGGGAGGAGGCACCATATATTTT. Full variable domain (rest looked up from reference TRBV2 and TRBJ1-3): EPEVTQTPSHQVTQMGQEVILRCVPISNHLYFYWYRQILGQKVEFLVSFYNNEISEKSEIFDDQFSVERPDGSNFTLKIRSTKLEDSAMYFCASIQQGGGTIYFGEGSWLTVV.

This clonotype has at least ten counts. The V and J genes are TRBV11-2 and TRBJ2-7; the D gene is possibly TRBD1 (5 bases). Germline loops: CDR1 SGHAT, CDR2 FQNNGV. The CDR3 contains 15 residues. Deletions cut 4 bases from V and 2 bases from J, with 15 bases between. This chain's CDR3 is CASSSSPDKAYEQYF. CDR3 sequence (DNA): TGTGCCAGCAGCTCTAGTCCGGACAAAGCCTACGAGCAGTACTTC.

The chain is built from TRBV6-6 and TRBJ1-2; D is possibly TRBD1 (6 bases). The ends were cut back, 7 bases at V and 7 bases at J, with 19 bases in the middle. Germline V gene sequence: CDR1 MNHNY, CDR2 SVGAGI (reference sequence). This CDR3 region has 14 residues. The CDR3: CASTKGDGAAGYTF. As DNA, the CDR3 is TGTGCCAGCACGAAGGGGGACGGGGCAGCTGGCTACACCTTC.

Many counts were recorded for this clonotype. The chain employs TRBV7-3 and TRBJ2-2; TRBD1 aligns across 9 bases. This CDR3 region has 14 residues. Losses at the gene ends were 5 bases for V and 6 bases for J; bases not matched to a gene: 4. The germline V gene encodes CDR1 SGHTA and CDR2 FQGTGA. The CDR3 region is CASSPQGAAGELFF. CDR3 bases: TGTGCCAGCAGCCCACAGGGGGCGGCCGGGGAGCTGTTTTTT. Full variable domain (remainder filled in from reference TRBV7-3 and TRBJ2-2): GAGVSQTPSNKVTEKGKYVELRCDPISGHTALYWYRQSLGQGPEFLIYFQGTGAADDSGLPNDRFFAVRPEGSVSTLKIQRTERGDSAVYLCASSPQGAAGELFFGEGSRLTVL.

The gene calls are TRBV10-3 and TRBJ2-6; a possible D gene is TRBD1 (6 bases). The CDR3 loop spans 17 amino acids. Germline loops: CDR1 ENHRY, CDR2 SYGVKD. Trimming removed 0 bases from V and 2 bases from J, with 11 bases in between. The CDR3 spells CAISESRTVTGANVLTF. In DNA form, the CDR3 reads TGTGCCATCAGTGAGTCCAGGACAGTAACTGGGGCCAACGTCCTGACTTTC.

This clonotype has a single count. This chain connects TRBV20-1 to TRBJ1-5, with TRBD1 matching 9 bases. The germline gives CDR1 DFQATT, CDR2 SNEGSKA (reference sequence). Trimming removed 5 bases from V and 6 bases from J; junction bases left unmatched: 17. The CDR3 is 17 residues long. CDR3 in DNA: TGCAGTGCTGCCGGGACAGGGTTCTTAGAGATCAGTCAGCCCCAGCATTTT. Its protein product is CSAAGTGFLEISQPQHF.

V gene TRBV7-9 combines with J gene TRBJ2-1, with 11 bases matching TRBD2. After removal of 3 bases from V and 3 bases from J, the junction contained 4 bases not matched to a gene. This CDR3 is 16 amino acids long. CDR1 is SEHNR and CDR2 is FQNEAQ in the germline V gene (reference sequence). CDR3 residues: CASSLTGTSGYNEQFF. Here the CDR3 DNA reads TGTGCCAGCAGCTTGACCGGGACTAGCGGCTACAATGAGCAGTTCTTC.

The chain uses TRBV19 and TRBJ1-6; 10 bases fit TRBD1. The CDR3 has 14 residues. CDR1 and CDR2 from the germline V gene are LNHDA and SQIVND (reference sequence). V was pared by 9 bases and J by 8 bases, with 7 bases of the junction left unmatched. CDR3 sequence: CASTGGQGHSPLHF. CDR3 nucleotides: TGTGCCAGCACCGGGGGACAGGGGCATTCACCCCTCCACTTT.

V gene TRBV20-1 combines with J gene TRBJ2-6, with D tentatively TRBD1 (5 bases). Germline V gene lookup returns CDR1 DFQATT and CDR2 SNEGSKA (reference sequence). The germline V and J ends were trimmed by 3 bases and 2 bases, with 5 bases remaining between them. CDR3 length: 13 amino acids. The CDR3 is CSASRAGANVLTF. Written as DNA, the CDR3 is TGCAGTGCTAGCAGGGCTGGGGCCAACGTCCTGACTTTC.

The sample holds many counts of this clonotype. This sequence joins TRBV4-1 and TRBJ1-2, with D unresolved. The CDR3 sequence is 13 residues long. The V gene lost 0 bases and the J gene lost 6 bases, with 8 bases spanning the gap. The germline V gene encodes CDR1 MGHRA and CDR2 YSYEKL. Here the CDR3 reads CASSQELAHGYTF. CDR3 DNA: TGCGCCAGCAGCCAAGAGCTGGCTCATGGCTACACCTTC.

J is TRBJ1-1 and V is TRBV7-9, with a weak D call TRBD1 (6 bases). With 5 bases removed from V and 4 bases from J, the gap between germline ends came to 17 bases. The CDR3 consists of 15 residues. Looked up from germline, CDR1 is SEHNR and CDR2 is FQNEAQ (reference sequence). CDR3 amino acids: CASSPEGGEGTEAFF. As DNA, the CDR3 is TGTGCCAGCAGCCCAGAGGGGGGGGAGGGCACTGAAGCTTTCTTT.

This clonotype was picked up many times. The CDR3 loop is CASSGGTSGGTAYNEQFF. The DNA of the CDR3 is TGTGCCAGTAGTGGTGGGACTAGCGGGGGCACCGCCTACAATGAGCAGTTCTTC. V usage is TRBV19 and J usage is TRBJ2-1; 14 positions match TRBD2. Germline V gives CDR1 LNHDA, CDR2 SQIVND (reference sequence). The length of the CDR3 is 18 residues. With 5 bases clipped from V and 2 bases from J, the junction kept 8 bases outside the gene matches.

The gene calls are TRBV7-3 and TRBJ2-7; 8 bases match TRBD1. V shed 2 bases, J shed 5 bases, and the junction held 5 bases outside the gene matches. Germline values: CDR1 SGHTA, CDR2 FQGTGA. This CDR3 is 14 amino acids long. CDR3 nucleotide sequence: TGTGCCAGCAGCTTAGGACAGGGTGCTGACGAGCAGTACTTC. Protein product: CASSLGQGADEQYF.

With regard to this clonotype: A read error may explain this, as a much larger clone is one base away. The CDR3 protein is CASSRGQGDYNEQFF. Here the CDR3 DNA reads TGTGCCAGCAGCCGGGGCCAAGGAGACTACAATGAGCAGTTCTTC. The chain combines TRBV6-5 with TRBJ2-1; perhaps D is TRBD1 or TRBD2 (5 bases each). Trimming took off 6 bases at V and 3 bases at J, with 15 bases between the two ends. Germline V lookup: CDR1 MNHEY, CDR2 SVGAGI. The CDR3 has 15 residues.

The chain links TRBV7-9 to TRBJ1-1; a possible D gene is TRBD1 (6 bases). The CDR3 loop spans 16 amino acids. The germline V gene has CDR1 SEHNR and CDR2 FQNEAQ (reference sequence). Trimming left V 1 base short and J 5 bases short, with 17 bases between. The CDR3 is CASSLDEQGLWTEAFF. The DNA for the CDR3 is TGTGCCAGCAGCTTAGATGAGCAGGGGTTGTGGACTGAAGCTTTCTTT.

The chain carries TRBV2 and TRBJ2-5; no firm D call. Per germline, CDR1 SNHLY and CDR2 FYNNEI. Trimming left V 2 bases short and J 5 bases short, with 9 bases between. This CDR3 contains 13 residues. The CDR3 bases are TGTGCCAGCAGTGAATTACTCCGGGAGACCCAGTACTTC. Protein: CASSELLRETQYF.

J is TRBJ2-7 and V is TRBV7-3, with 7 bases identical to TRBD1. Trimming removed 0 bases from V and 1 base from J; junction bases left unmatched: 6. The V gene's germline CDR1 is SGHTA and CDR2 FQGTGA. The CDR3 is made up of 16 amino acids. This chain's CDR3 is CASSLTWTGSSYEQYF. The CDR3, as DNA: TGTGCCAGCAGCTTAACCTGGACAGGCTCGTCCTACGAGCAGTACTTC.

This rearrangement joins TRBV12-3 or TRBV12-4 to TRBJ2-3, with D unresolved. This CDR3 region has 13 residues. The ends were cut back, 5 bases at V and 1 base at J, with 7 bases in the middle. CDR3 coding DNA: TGTGCCAGCAGTCCTCATCGCACAGATACGCAGTATTTT. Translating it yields CASSPHRTDTQYF.

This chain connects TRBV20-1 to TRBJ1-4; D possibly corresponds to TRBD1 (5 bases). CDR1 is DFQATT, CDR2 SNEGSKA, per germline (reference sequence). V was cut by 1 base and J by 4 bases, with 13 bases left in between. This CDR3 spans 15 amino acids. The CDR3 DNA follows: TGCAGTGCTAGAGCTGGGGGAGGCCTTAATGAAAAACTGTTTTTT. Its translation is CSARAGGGLNEKLFF.

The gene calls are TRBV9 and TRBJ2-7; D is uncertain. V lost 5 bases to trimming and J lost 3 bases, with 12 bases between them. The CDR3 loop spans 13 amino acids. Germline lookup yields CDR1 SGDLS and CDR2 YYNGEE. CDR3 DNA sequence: TGTGCCAGCAGTTTCCAGGAAGGCTACGAGCAGTACTTC. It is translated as CASSFQEGYEQYF.

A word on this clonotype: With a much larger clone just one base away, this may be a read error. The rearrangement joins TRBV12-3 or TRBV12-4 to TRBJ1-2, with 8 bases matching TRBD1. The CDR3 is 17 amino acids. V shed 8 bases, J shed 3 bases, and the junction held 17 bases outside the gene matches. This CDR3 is CASGRINPTGVDYGYTF. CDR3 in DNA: TGTGCCAGCGGACGCATAAACCCGACAGGGGTGGACTATGGCTACACCTTC.

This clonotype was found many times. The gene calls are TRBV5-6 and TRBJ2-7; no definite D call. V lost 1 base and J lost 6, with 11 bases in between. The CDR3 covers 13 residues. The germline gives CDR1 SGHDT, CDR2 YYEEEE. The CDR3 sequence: CASSLWGSGEQYF. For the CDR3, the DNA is TGTGCCAGCAGCTTGTGGGGATCTGGCGAGCAGTACTTC. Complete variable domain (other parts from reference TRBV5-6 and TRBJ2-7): DAGVTQSPTHLIKTRGQQVTLRCSPKSGHDTVSWYQQALGQGPQFIFQYYEEEERQRGNFPDRFSGHQFPNYSSELNVNALLLGDSALYLCASSLWGSGEQYFGPGTRLTVT.